A single sample gave rise to the 10 T cell receptor beta chains below, sequenced in a study of blood T cell repertoires in COVID-19. The data were produced by immunoSEQ multiplex PCR, yet TCRdb's version contains in-frame clones alone and is incomplete. The repertoire includes 210,000 or so clones, more than 85% of them detected once, and 1.9% sits in the top ten. The material sequenced was peripheral blood. These receptors were obtained from a man aged 35-49 years with active or convalescent COVID-19.

The V gene is TRBV9, the J gene TRBJ1-3; 7 nucleotides line up with TRBD1. Unmatched junction bases numbered 5, after V lost 2 bases and J lost 0 bases. Germline CDR1 is SGDLS and CDR2 is YYNGEE. The CDR3 totals 16 residues. DNA of the CDR3: TGTGCCAGCAGCGTTGCACAGGGGCGCTCTGGAAACACCATATATTTT. The encoded protein is CASSVAQGRSGNTIYF.

This clone was seen just once. This chain connects TRBV12-5 to TRBJ1-1; possible D gene TRBD1, 5 bases. CDR1 and CDR2 from the germline V gene are LGHNT and FRNRAP. Trimming took 6 bases from V and 1 from J, leaving 9 bases between them. This CDR3 has 13 residues. CDR3 DNA: TGTGCTAGTGGCCTGGGGGGGAACACTGAAGCTTTCTTT. Translation: CASGLGGNTEAFF.

The V and J genes are TRBV29-1 and TRBJ2-1, with TRBD1 identical over 9 bases. Losses at the gene ends were 6 bases for V and 9 bases for J; bases not matched to a gene: 6. From germline, CDR1 is SQVTM and CDR2 ANQGSEA. The CDR3 length is 12 residues. The CDR3 spells CSVRDRESEQFF. CDR3 bases: TGCAGCGTGAGGGACAGGGAAAGTGAGCAGTTCTTC.

This sequence joins TRBV7-3 and TRBJ2-1; D not certain. V dropped 3 bases and J dropped 9 bases, with 9 bases sitting between them. The CDR3 has 12 amino acids. Germline lookup yields CDR1 SGHTA and CDR2 FQGTGA. The CDR3 DNA follows: TGTGCCAGCAGCTTTAGCCGAGGTGAGCAGTTCTTC. It codes for CASSFSRGEQFF.

The chain has TRBV6-5 and TRBJ2-3, with 13 bases lining up with TRBD2. J was trimmed by 2 bases and V by 2 bases; bases with no gene match: 1. This CDR3 region has 16 residues. Germline lookup yields CDR1 MNHEY and CDR2 SVGAGI. CDR3 DNA sequence: TGTGCCAGCAGTTACGGACTAGCGGGGGTCACAGATACGCAGTATTTT. This translates into CASSYGLAGVTDTQYF.

V is TRBV6-5 and J is TRBJ1-1, with a possible D match to TRBD1 (6 bases). The CDR3 is 15 amino acids. V lost 4 bases and J 0 bases, leaving 12 bases between the germline ends. Germline V lookup: CDR1 MNHEY, CDR2 SVGAGI. The CDR3 bases are TGTGCCAGCAGTTCCCACAGGGTAATGAACACTGAAGCTTTCTTT. This sequence encodes CASSSHRVMNTEAFF.

This clone was picked up one time. The genes are TRBV18 and TRBJ2-3; TRBD2 matches 9 bases. The CDR3 runs 15 residues. Germline CDR1 is KGHSH and CDR2 is LQKENI. V lost 8 bases, J lost 2 bases, and 8 bases stayed unmatched. The CDR3 DNA is TGTGCCAGCCTATTAGCGGGGGCCTACACAGATACGCAGTATTTT. This translates into CASLLAGAYTDTQYF.

This chain joins TRBV3-1 (or the pseudogene TRBV3-2) and TRBJ2-5, with 7 positions matching TRBD2. This CDR3 region has 14 residues. V shed 1 base, J shed 5 bases, and the junction held 4 bases outside the gene matches. Germline V gene data show CDR1 as LGHDT and CDR2 as YNNKEL (reference sequence). CDR3: CASSQGWGGETQYF. The CDR3 DNA follows: TGTGCCAGCAGCCAAGGCTGGGGGGGGGAGACCCAGTACTTC.

The chain is built from TRBV6-1 and TRBJ1-1; D gene ambiguous. The CDR3 spans 12 residues. Germline CDR1 reads MNHNS; CDR2 reads SASEGT. Trimming removed 0 bases at V and 11 bases at J, with 10 bases between. The CDR3 DNA sequence: TGTGCCAGCAGTGAAGCTAGATTAAGTGCTTTCTTT. It is translated as CASSEARLSAFF.

The chain couples TRBV12-5 to TRBJ2-5; D call uncertain. This CDR3 region has 17 residues. Germline CDR1 is LGHNT and CDR2 is FRNRAP. The V end lost 1 base, the J end lost 5 bases, and 20 bases lay between the germline ends. The CDR3 sequence: CASGLGPLTRSRETQYF. The CDR3 DNA sequence: TGTGCTAGTGGTTTGGGCCCCCTAACACGGAGTAGGGAGACCCAGTACTTC.